This T cell receptor (beta chain) comes out of a study of blood T cells in healthy people across ages. General study results and limits: As age increased, TCR beta diversity per million T cells fell in a roughly linear fashion. Both naive CD4+ cell counts and diversity were greater in long-lived donors than in aged donors.

PCR was performed a second time for roughly 7 to 11 cycles using a sample-barcoded 5' primer and a J-beta primer mix. Unique molecular identifiers of 12 random nucleotides labeled each cDNA. TCRdb re-derived calls from the 5' RACE reads in MiXCR, one entry per CDR3 protein. The sample includes roughly 2 million distinct CDR3 sequences, around half of them seen just once. The CDR3 contains 15 residues. The ends were cut back, 2 bases at V and 5 bases at J, with 14 bases in the middle. Germline CDR1 SGDLS, CDR2 YYNGEE. All donors came from Russia, were Caucasian and healthy, and spanned ages roughly 6 to 95. About this clonotype itself: Its cognate antigen is unknown.

The rearrangement joins TRBV9 to TRBJ2-1; a possible D gene is TRBD2 (7 bases). This receptor was identified in a middle-aged woman in good health. Material: blood. CDR3 nucleotide sequence: TGTGCCAGCAGCGTGCGGGGGCCACATAACAATGAGCAGTTCTTC. It translates to CASSVRGPHNNEQFF.